This T cell receptor beta chain was found in a study of control samples from healthy donors and cancer patients (TCRdb year 2020). Comments on this clone: Its cognate antigen has yet to be identified. Within one base of it there is no much larger clone, and no base qualities were kept.

V is pared back by 3 bases and J by 1 base, with 12 bases lying between the germline termini. Per the germline V gene, MDHEN is the CDR1 and SYDVKM is the CDR2. Taken from cysteine to phenylalanine, the CDR3 has 15 residues. CDR3 DNA only is kept here, 45 bases in frame from base 1. Library construction relied on the immunoSEQ multiplex PCR assay. In its TCRdb copy, this immuneACCESS table keeps in-frame sequences only and misses some clones. Where compared with another copy, unresolved V genes explain less than half of these, and the others have no known cause. Counted in this sample were about 140,000 clones; under 95% of them appeared once. Approximately 7.2% of the sample lies in the top ten.

The chain employs TRBV28 and TRBJ2-5, with TRBD2 tentatively as D gene (6 bases match). The clonotype comes from a man aged 18 to 30 in good health. Sequencing input: blood. The bases read TGTGCCAGCAGTTTCCCGGGGGAGATCCAAGAGACCCAGTACTTC. This translates into CASSFPGEIQETQYF.